Listed below are T cell receptor beta chains from one sample, sequenced in a study of blood T cells in healthy people across ages. TCRdb reprocessed the 5' RACE reads via MiXCR and lists one record per CDR3 protein. Altogether 550,000 to 600,000 distinct CDR3 sequences are present, more than 45% being singletons, with the ten largest covering approximately 23%. Sequenced input: blood. These receptors were obtained from an elderly man in good health. The CDR3 runs from the conserved cysteine through the conserved F or W. Each record gives: J gene, D gene, clone size, V gene, CDR3 DNA, CDR3 protein. The D gene is left open where the match is weak. Size values are once, few and many counts, or a class for expanded clones, and some rows have none.

j_call: TRBJ2-3
d_call: .
clone_size: .
v_call: TRBV24-1
cdr3_nt: TGTGCCACCAGTGACCCCGTGGGACGCCTAAGCACAGATACGCAGTATTTT
cdr3_aa: CATSDPVGRLSTDTQYF

j_call: TRBJ2-3
d_call: .
clone_size: few
v_call: TRBV29-1
cdr3_nt: TGCAGCGTTGAAGAACAGGGTTTGGGTACGCAGTATTTT
cdr3_aa: CSVEEQGLGTQYF

j_call: TRBJ2-3
d_call: TRBD2
clone_size: .
v_call: TRBV7-3
cdr3_nt: TGTGCCTGCAGCTTAGGGACTAGCGGAGATACGCAGTATTTT
cdr3_aa: CACSLGTSGDTQYF

j_call: TRBJ2-3
d_call: .
clone_size: .
v_call: TRBV2
cdr3_nt: TGTGCCAGCAACCCGCGCCGCACAGATACGCAGTATTTT
cdr3_aa: CASNPRRTDTQYF

j_call: TRBJ1-1
d_call: TRBD1
clone_size: .
v_call: TRBV12-3/TRBV12-4
cdr3_nt: TGTGCCAGCAGACGGACAGGGGGCGGGAACACTGAAGCTTTCTTT
cdr3_aa: CASRRTGGGNTEAFF

j_call: TRBJ1-2
d_call: TRBD1
clone_size: few
v_call: TRBV28
cdr3_nt: TGTGCCAGCAGTAAGGACAGGGTAGGAGGCTACACCTTC
cdr3_aa: CASSKDRVGGYTF

j_call: TRBJ2-5
d_call: .
clone_size: few
v_call: TRBV20-1
cdr3_nt: TGCAGTGCTAGCGTGCGGGAGACCCAGTACTTC
cdr3_aa: CSASVRETQYF

j_call: TRBJ2-7
d_call: .
clone_size: few
v_call: TRBV6-6
cdr3_nt: TGTGCCAGCAGTTACGGGACAGTGGGGGGGCAGTACTTC
cdr3_aa: CASSYGTVGGQYF

j_call: TRBJ2-1
d_call: .
clone_size: few
v_call: TRBV6-1
cdr3_nt: TGTGCCAGCAGGTCCTCCGCCTACAATGAGCAGTTCTTC
cdr3_aa: CASRSSAYNEQFF

j_call: TRBJ1-2
d_call: .
clone_size: .
v_call: TRBV6-6
cdr3_nt: TGTGCCAGCACTCCAGCGAAAGGGGGGCGGGGTGGCTACACCTTC
cdr3_aa: CASTPAKGGRGGYTF

j_call: TRBJ2-7
d_call: TRBD2
clone_size: .
v_call: TRBV6-2/TRBV6-3
cdr3_nt: TGTGCCAGCAGCCACGGAGGGCTAGCGGGCTCCTACGAGCAGTACTTC
cdr3_aa: CASSHGGLAGSYEQYF

j_call: TRBJ1-1
d_call: .
clone_size: .
v_call: TRBV29-1
cdr3_nt: TGCAGCGTTGAAGAAACACGGGGGACTGAAGCTTTCTTT
cdr3_aa: CSVEETRGTEAFF

j_call: TRBJ2-4
d_call: TRBD1
clone_size: .
v_call: TRBV7-8
cdr3_nt: TGTGCCAGCAGCTTATTGGGAAGGGGGACAGGGAAAAACATTCAGTACTTC
cdr3_aa: CASSLLGRGTGKNIQYF

j_call: TRBJ2-7
d_call: TRBD2
clone_size: .
v_call: TRBV29-1
cdr3_nt: TGCAGCGTCCTCCACCGGGGGGGTCTGTACTTC
cdr3_aa: CSVLHRGGLYF

j_call: TRBJ1-2
d_call: TRBD1
clone_size: .
v_call: TRBV7-9
cdr3_nt: TGTGCCAGCAGCGTGACAGGGGGCTATGACTATGGCTACACCTTC
cdr3_aa: CASSVTGGYDYGYTF

j_call: TRBJ2-1
d_call: TRBD2
clone_size: few
v_call: TRBV2
cdr3_nt: TGTGCCGGGGAGCGGGAGGGGGACAATGAGCAGTTCTTC
cdr3_aa: CAGEREGDNEQFF

j_call: TRBJ1-5
d_call: .
clone_size: few
v_call: TRBV9
cdr3_nt: TGTGCCAGCAGCGTAGGCCCCGGACACGACAATCAGCCCCAGCATTTT
cdr3_aa: CASSVGPGHDNQPQHF

j_call: TRBJ2-6
d_call: .
clone_size: .
v_call: TRBV6-5
cdr3_nt: TGTGCCAGCAGTTACAAGCGCAGTGGGGCCAACGTCCTGACTTTC
cdr3_aa: CASSYKRSGANVLTF

j_call: TRBJ2-7
d_call: .
clone_size: few
v_call: TRBV20-1
cdr3_nt: TGCAGTTTAGCGAATCCCTACGAGCAGTACTTC
cdr3_aa: CSLANPYEQYF

j_call: TRBJ1-1
d_call: .
clone_size: .
v_call: TRBV30
cdr3_nt: TGTGCCTGGAGTGTATACAGGGCCAACACTGAAGCTTTCTTT
cdr3_aa: CAWSVYRANTEAFF

j_call: TRBJ1-1
d_call: TRBD1
clone_size: .
v_call: TRBV4-1
cdr3_nt: TGCGCCAGCAGGTACTCGACAGGGGGAACTGAAGCTTTCTTT
cdr3_aa: CASRYSTGGTEAFF

j_call: TRBJ2-7
d_call: .
clone_size: .
v_call: TRBV6-9
cdr3_nt: TGTGCCAGCACCGTAGGTAGAAATGGGTACGAGCAGTACTTC
cdr3_aa: CASTVGRNGYEQYF

j_call: TRBJ2-3
d_call: TRBD1
clone_size: .
v_call: TRBV20-1
cdr3_nt: TGCAGTGTTCCCCAGGGGGCGGGTACGCAGTATTTT
cdr3_aa: CSVPQGAGTQYF

j_call: TRBJ2-1
d_call: .
clone_size: few
v_call: TRBV24-1
cdr3_nt: TGTGCCACCAGTGAAGGGGGGGCAGGACGGCTCCATGAGCAGTTCTTC
cdr3_aa: CATSEGGAGRLHEQFF

j_call: TRBJ2-1
d_call: .
clone_size: .
v_call: TRBV15
cdr3_nt: TGTGCCACCAGCAGACAAGAGGGGAATAAGCAGTTCTTC
cdr3_aa: CATSRQEGNKQFF

j_call: TRBJ2-3
d_call: .
clone_size: .
v_call: TRBV11-2
cdr3_nt: TGTGCCAGCAGCTTGTTGGGCGGTCCTAGCACAGATACGCAGTATTTT
cdr3_aa: CASSLLGGPSTDTQYF

j_call: TRBJ2-7
d_call: .
clone_size: .
v_call: TRBV7-8
cdr3_nt: TGTGCCAGCAGCTTCGCAGGGGCCGGGGGCGAGCAGTACTTC
cdr3_aa: CASSFAGAGGEQYF

j_call: TRBJ2-1
d_call: TRBD2
clone_size: .
v_call: TRBV2
cdr3_nt: TGTGCCAGCAGGGAATGGGGCGGGAGTTACAATGAGCAGTTCTTC
cdr3_aa: CASREWGGSYNEQFF

j_call: TRBJ2-7
d_call: TRBD1
clone_size: .
v_call: TRBV28
cdr3_nt: TGTGCCAGCAGCCCCCCTGGGACAGGGGTTCGGGATGAGCAGTACTTC
cdr3_aa: CASSPPGTGVRDEQYF

j_call: TRBJ2-3
d_call: .
clone_size: .
v_call: TRBV9
cdr3_nt: TGTGCCAGCAGCCTTGGACTGGGGATCACAGATACGCAGTATTTT
cdr3_aa: CASSLGLGITDTQYF

j_call: TRBJ2-1
d_call: .
clone_size: .
v_call: TRBV20-1
cdr3_nt: TGCAGTGCCGCCCGCCCGGGATCCCCTTCCAATGAGCGGTTCTTC
cdr3_aa: CSAARPGSPSNERFF

j_call: TRBJ2-5
d_call: TRBD1
clone_size: .
v_call: TRBV7-9
cdr3_nt: TGTGCCAGCAGCTACCCGGGACAGAGGCGCCAGTACTTC
cdr3_aa: CASSYPGQRRQYF